This T cell receptor beta chain was sequenced during a study of blood T cells in healthy people across ages. The ends lost 6 bases at V and 2 bases at J; junction bases unmatched: 10. This CDR3 is built from 16 residues. The germline gives CDR1 DFQATT, CDR2 SNEGSKA (reference sequence). This clonotype was counted only a few times. Combining a sample-barcoded 5' primer with a J-beta primer mix, a second PCR ran for about 6 to 12 cycles. TCRdb re-called the 5' RACE reads through MiXCR, storing one row per CDR3 protein. The table lists 550,000 to 700,000 distinct CDR3 sequences, roughly a quarter of them singletons.

This TCR was sampled from a woman in her 70s in good health. Input material: blood. This chain links TRBV20-1 with TRBJ2-1; 10 nucleotides match TRBD2. CDR3: CSARALAGGTYNEQFF. CDR3 DNA: TGCAGTGCGCGGGCATTAGCGGGGGGAACCTACAATGAGCAGTTCTTC.